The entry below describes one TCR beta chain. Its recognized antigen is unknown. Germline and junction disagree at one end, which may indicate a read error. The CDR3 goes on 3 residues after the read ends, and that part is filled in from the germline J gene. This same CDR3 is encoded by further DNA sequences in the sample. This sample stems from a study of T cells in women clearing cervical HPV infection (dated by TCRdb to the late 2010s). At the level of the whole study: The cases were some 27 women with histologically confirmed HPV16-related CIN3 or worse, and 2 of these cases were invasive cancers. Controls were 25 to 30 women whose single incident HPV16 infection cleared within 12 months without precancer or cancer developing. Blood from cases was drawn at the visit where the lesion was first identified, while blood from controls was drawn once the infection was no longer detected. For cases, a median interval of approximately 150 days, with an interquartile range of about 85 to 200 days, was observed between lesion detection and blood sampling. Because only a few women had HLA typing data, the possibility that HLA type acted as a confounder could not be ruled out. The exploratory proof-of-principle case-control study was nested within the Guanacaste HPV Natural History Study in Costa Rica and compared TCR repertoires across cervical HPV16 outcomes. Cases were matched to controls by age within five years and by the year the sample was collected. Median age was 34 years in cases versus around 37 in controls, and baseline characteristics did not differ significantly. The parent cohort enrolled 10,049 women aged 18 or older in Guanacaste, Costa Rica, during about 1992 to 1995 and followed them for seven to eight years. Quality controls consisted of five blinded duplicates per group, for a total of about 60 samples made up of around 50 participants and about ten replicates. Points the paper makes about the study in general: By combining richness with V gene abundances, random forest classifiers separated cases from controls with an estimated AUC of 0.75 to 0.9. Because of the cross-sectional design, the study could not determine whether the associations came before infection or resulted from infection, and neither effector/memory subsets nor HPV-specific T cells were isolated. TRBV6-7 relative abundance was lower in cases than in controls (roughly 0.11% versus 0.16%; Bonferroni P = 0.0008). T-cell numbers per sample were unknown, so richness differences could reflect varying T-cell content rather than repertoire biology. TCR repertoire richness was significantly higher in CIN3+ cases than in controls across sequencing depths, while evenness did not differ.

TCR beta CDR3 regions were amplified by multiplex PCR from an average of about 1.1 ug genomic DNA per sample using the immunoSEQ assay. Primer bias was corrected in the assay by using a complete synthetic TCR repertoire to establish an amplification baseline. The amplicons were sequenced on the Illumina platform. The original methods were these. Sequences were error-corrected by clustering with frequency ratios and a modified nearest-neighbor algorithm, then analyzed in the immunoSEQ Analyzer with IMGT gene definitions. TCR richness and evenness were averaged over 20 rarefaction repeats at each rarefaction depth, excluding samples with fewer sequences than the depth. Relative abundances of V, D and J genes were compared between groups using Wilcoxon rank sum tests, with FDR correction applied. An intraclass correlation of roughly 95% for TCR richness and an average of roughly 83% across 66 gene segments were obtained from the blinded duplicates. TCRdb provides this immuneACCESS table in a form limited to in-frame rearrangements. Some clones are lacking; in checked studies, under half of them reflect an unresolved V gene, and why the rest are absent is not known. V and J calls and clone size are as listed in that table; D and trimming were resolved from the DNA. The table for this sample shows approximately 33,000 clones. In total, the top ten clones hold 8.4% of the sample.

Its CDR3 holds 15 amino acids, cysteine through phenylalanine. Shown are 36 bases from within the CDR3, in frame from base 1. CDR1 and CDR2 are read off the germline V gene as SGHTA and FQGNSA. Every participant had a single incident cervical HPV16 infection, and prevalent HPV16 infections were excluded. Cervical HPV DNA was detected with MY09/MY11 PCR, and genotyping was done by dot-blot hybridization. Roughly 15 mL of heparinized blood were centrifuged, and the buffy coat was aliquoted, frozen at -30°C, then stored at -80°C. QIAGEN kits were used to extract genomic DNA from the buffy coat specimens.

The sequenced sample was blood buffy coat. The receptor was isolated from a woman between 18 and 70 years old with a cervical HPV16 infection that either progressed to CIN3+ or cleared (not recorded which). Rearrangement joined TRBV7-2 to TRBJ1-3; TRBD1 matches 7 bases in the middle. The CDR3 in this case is CASSLVTGAGNTIYF. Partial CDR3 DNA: TGTGCCAGCAGCTTAGTAACAGGGGCTGGAAACACG.